A selection of T cell receptor beta chains follows, all from one sample in a study of T cell clones after liver transplantation. Profiled with immunoSEQ multiplex PCR; TCRdb holds only in-frame clones, not every one. This sample has about 53,000 clones, with around 85% found just once. Sequenced here: CD4+ T cells from blood, sampled before liver transplant. The receptor source for this set is a human donor who received a liver transplant. CDR3s include the opening cysteine and the closing phenylalanine or tryptophan. The D gene is left open where the match is weak. Expanded clones are given a class, and other clones once, few, many or no size at all.

J: TRBJ2-2; D: TRBD1; size: once; V: TRBV25-1; length: 17; CDR3: CASFAGTGVPNTGELFF; DNA: TGTGCCAGCTTCGCCGGGACAGGGGTCCCCAACACCGGGGAGCTGTTTTTT
J: TRBJ1-5; D: -; size: -; V: TRBV28; length: 15; CDR3: CASSQSETLLGPQHF; DNA: TGTGCCAGCAGTCAAAGTGAAACACTACTCGGGCCCCAGCATTTT
J: TRBJ2-3; D: TRBD2; size: medium-sized; V: TRBV2; length: 20; CDR3: CASRQRGGGAGTTFTDTQYF; DNA: TGTGCCAGCAGGCAAAGGGGCGGGGGGGCTGGAACCACCTTCACAGATACGCAGTATTTT
J: TRBJ2-2; D: -; size: -; V: TRBV11-3; length: 12; CDR3: CASSFKHGELFF; DNA: TGTGCCAGCAGCTTCAAGCACGGGGAGCTGTTTTTT
J: TRBJ2-1; D: -; size: -; V: TRBV4-2; length: 13; CDR3: CASSPTSSNEQFF; DNA: TGTGCCAGCAGCCCGACGAGTAGCAATGAGCAGTTCTTC
J: TRBJ1-2; D: -; size: once; V: TRBV9; length: 14; CDR3: CASSVVGGNYGYTF; DNA: TGTGCCAGCAGCGTGGTAGGGGGTAACTATGGCTACACCTTC
J: TRBJ2-5; D: -; size: once; V: TRBV5-4; length: 13; CDR3: CASSLNRLETQYF; DNA: TGTGCCAGCAGCTTGAACCGTCTAGAGACCCAGTACTTC
J: TRBJ2-7; D: -; size: few; V: TRBV18; length: 12; CDR3: CASSPTLYEQYF; DNA: TGTGCCAGCTCGCCGACCCTCTACGAGCAGTACTTC
J: TRBJ2-2; D: TRBD2; size: -; V: TRBV19; length: 15; CDR3: CASSRSSGRSGELFF; DNA: TGTGCCAGTTCCAGGTCTAGCGGGAGATCTGGGGAGCTGTTTTTT
J: TRBJ2-3; D: -; size: -; V: TRBV7-6; length: 14; CDR3: CASSPGASTDTQYF; DNA: TGTGCCAGCAGCCCGGGGGCGAGCACAGATACGCAGTATTTT
J: TRBJ2-5; D: -; size: -; V: TRBV9; length: 15; CDR3: CASSVVGGRQETQYF; DNA: TGTGCCAGCAGCGTAGTGGGGGGCAGGCAAGAGACCCAGTACTTC
J: TRBJ1-1; D: -; size: -; V: TRBV27; length: 12; CDR3: CASIGVSTEAFF; DNA: TGTGCCAGCATTGGAGTCTCCACTGAAGCTTTCTTT
J: TRBJ2-1; D: TRBD2; size: -; V: TRBV7-2; length: 15; CDR3: CASSSSLAGQNEQFF; DNA: TGTGCCAGCAGCTCATCCTTAGCGGGACAAAATGAGCAGTTCTTC
J: TRBJ1-5; D: -; size: -; V: TRBV4-3; length: 14; CDR3: CASSPGELGQPQHF; DNA: TGCGCCAGCAGCCCCGGGGAGTTAGGTCAGCCCCAGCATTTT
J: TRBJ2-3; D: TRBD2; size: -; V: TRBV13; length: 16; CDR3: CASSYPTSGITDTQYF; DNA: TGTGCCAGCAGCTACCCGACTAGCGGAATCACAGATACGCAGTATTTT
J: TRBJ2-7; D: TRBD2; size: once; V: TRBV11-2; length: 14; CDR3: CASSSLAGAPVQYF; DNA: TGTGCCAGCAGCTCCCTAGCGGGGGCCCCCGTACAGTACTTC
J: TRBJ1-5; D: -; size: -; V: TRBV6-1; length: 13; CDR3: CASRGDDHQPQHF; DNA: TGTGCCAGCAGGGGGGATGACCATCAGCCCCAGCATTTT
J: TRBJ1-4; D: -; size: -; V: TRBV7-9; length: 15; CDR3: CASSYSGGSNEKLFF; DNA: TGTGCCAGCAGCTACTCGGGTGGGTCTAATGAAAAACTGTTTTTT
J: TRBJ2-1; D: TRBD2; size: once; V: TRBV28; length: 16; CDR3: CASSFAGRGSGGEQFF; DNA: TGTGCCAGCAGTTTTGCGGGGCGCGGGAGTGGGGGTGAGCAGTTCTTC
J: TRBJ1-2; D: TRBD1; size: -; V: TRBV28; length: 13; CDR3: CATLTGGVNGYTF; DNA: TGTGCCACACTTACAGGGGGCGTGAATGGCTACACCTTC
J: TRBJ2-7; D: -; size: -; V: TRBV7-2; length: 11; CDR3: CASSQRTEQYF; DNA: TGTGCCAGCTCTCAGAGAACTGAGCAGTACTTC
J: TRBJ1-2; D: -; size: -; V: TRBV7-3; length: 15; CDR3: CASSSNGAANYGYTF; DNA: TGTGCCAGCAGCTCCAACGGGGCGGCTAACTATGGCTACACCTTC
J: TRBJ1-1; D: -; size: -; V: TRBV9; length: 14; CDR3: CASSVAGGGTEAFF; DNA: TGTGCCAGCAGCGTAGCTGGGGGGGGCACTGAAGCTTTCTTT
J: TRBJ2-1; D: -; size: -; V: TRBV9; length: 12; CDR3: CASSVMGNEQFF; DNA: TGTGCCAGCAGCGTAATGGGGAATGAGCAGTTCTTC
J: TRBJ2-1; D: -; size: -; V: TRBV9; length: 15; CDR3: CASSPRLAGYNEQFF; DNA: TGTGCCAGCAGCCCCCGACTGGCGGGCTACAATGAGCAGTTCTTC
J: TRBJ1-6; D: TRBD1; size: few; V: TRBV5-5; length: 14; CDR3: CASSSGQGNSPLHF; DNA: TGTGCCAGCAGCTCGGGACAGGGAAATTCACCCCTCCACTTT
J: TRBJ2-2; D: -; size: -; V: TRBV2; length: 16; CDR3: CASRRGATRNTGELFF; DNA: TGTGCCAGCAGGAGGGGGGCGACACGAAACACCGGGGAGCTGTTTTTT
J: TRBJ2-6; D: -; size: -; V: TRBV7-3; length: 13; CDR3: CASSGSGANVLTF; DNA: TGTGCCAGTTCAGGCTCTGGGGCCAACGTCCTGACTTTC
J: TRBJ1-5; D: TRBD1; size: -; V: TRBV11-3; length: 18; CDR3: CASSFHPTPGQGSQPQHF; DNA: TGTGCCAGCAGCTTCCACCCTACCCCGGGACAGGGGTCTCAGCCCCAGCATTTT
J: TRBJ2-5; D: -; size: -; V: TRBV28; length: 15; CDR3: CASSFQIGGVETQYF; DNA: TGTGCCAGCAGTTTTCAGATCGGAGGGGTCGAGACCCAGTACTTC